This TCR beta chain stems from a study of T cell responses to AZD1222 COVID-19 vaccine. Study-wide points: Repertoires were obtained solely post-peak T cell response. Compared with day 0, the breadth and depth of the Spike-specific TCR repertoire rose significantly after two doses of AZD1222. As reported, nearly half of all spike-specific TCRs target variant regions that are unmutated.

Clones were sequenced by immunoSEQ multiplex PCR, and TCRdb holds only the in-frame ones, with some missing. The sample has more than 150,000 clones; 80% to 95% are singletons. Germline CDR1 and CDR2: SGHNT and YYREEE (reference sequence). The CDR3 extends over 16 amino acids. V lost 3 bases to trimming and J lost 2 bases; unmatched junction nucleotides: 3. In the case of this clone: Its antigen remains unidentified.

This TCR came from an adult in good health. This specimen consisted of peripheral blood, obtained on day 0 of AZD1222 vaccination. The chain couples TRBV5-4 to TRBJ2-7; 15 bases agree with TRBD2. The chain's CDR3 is CASSSGLAGGTYEQYF. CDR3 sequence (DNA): TGTGCCAGCAGCTCGGGACTAGCGGGAGGAACCTACGAGCAGTACTTC.